This T cell receptor (beta chain) was sequenced for a study of T cells in Graves' hyperthyroidism and ophthalmopathy. Whole-study context: At the time of initial diagnosis and before any treatment, peripheral blood was collected.

This clonotype was detected many times. Its matching antigen is unknown. Fresh peripheral blood, less than 11 ml of it, supplied the PBMCs. What was amplified from RNA transcripts were TCR beta CDR3 regions. A set of HTBI primers served as the primers for a first-round RT-PCR of the TCR CDR3. TCRdb passed the multiplex PCR reads through MiXCR, listing each CDR3 protein once. The sample yields hundreds of thousands of distinct CDR3 sequences, approximately 14% seen once. Whole-study findings and limits: Appearing also in blood were most of the thyroid clonotypes expanded above 0.001.

V was clipped by 3 bases and J by 5 bases; unmatched bases: 7. Germline-derived CDR1 and CDR2 are SGHAT and FQNNGV. The CDR3 runs 15 residues. V is TRBV11-2 and J is TRBJ2-5; 9 bases are a match to TRBD2. Input material: blood. The receptor was isolated from a woman aged 25 to 45 with Graves' hyperthyroidism. The DNA for the CDR3 is TGTGCCAGCAGCTTCATCGCGGGAGGGGGGGAGACCCAGTACTTC. It codes for CASSFIAGGGETQYF.